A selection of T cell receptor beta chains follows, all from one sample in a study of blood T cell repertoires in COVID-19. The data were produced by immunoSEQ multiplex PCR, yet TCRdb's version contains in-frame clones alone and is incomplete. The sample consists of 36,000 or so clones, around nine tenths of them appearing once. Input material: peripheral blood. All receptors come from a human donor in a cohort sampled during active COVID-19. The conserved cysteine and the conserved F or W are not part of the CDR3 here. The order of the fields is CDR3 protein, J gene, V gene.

AIKGTDNEQF TRBJ2-1 TRBV10-3
ASSFSGSDQPQH TRBJ1-5 TRBV5-1
ASSVWTGDTGELF TRBJ2-2 TRBV19
ASSYSLGASNTEAF TRBJ1-1 TRBV6-5
ASSFGTGTSTDTQY TRBJ2-3 TRBV27
ASSFLAGSYNEQF TRBJ2-1 TRBV5-5
AWSVGGRGASQPQH TRBJ1-5 TRBV30
ASSPVVAGGFFEQF TRBJ2-1 TRBV28
AWSGWLRGTEAF TRBJ1-1 TRBV30
ASSPGGQGNYEQY TRBJ2-7 TRBV5-1
ASSLRGDQPQH TRBJ1-5 TRBV7-6
ASSLAAGSNQPQH TRBJ1-5 TRBV7-8
ASSTGTQMGNTIY TRBJ1-3 TRBV19
ASSLGQGHNSPLH TRBJ1-6 TRBV5-1
ASSIDLAVAGELF TRBJ2-2 TRBV19
ASSQARGFLLETQY TRBJ2-5 TRBV28
ASSPGPVRYGYT TRBJ1-2 TRBV6-5
ATSRPGLGTDEQY TRBJ2-7 TRBV15
ASSLDPTSLQF TRBJ2-1 TRBV7-8
ASSEEAISNQPQH TRBJ1-5 TRBV2
ASSLGGGITEAF TRBJ1-1 TRBV7-2
ASSLAANSPLH TRBJ1-6 TRBV14
ASSYGGGRNIQY TRBJ2-4 TRBV6-5
ATSDPGQGSNQPQH TRBJ1-5 TRBV24-1
SVGYRAGELF TRBJ2-2 TRBV29-1
ASSATVGGGYEQY TRBJ2-7 TRBV9
ASNQGGGYT TRBJ1-2 TRBV6-5
AIQGTTDTQY TRBJ2-3 TRBV19
ASSQRDRTNTEAF TRBJ1-1 TRBV18
SVLSVKGYEQY TRBJ2-7 TRBV29-1
ASSPEGRAGELF TRBJ2-2 TRBV7-9
ASSQVGTVPYGYT TRBJ1-2 TRBV3-1/TRBV3-2
ASSSGLAYNEQF TRBJ2-1 TRBV7-3
ASRFRGEKLF TRBJ1-4 TRBV2
ASSYRGTGRGETQY TRBJ2-5 TRBV6-5
ASSPQDSQPQH TRBJ1-5 TRBV11-2
ASSVVSGRANEQF TRBJ2-1 TRBV9
ASSSGQGFAGYT TRBJ1-2 TRBV7-6
ASSLDPLGSGRYGANVLT TRBJ2-6 TRBV11-3
ASSPSPRTGSANQPQH TRBJ1-5 TRBV19
ASSLRSATDTQY TRBJ2-3 TRBV5-6
ASSSTIDNEQF TRBJ2-1 TRBV11-3
ASNKRTGTGANEQF TRBJ2-1 TRBV28
ASSPQSSNEKLF TRBJ1-4 TRBV2
ASSLEGGRDTGELF TRBJ2-2 TRBV7-2